This is a list of T cell receptor beta chains from one sample in a study of PD-1 blockade in classical Hodgkin lymphoma. Only in-frame clones appear in the TCRdb table, and some are missing; sequencing was by immunoSEQ multiplex PCR. The repertoire holds over 60,000 clones, with 85% to 95% as singletons. Sequences were derived from peripheral blood mononuclear cells (PBMCs), sampled before the fourth cycle of nivolumab. The receptors were sampled from a human donor with classical Hodgkin lymphoma. The CDR3 runs from the conserved cysteine through the conserved F or W. The order of the fields is J gene, D gene, V gene, clone size, CDR3 DNA, CDR3 protein. The D gene is left open where the match is weak. The listing skips clone size in some rows; elsewhere it reads once, few, many or a size class.

TRBJ2-5 | - | TRBV5-5 | - | TGTGCCAGCAGCTTGGCCCGGGTGGAGACGGGGGAGACCCAGTACTTC | CASSLARVETGETQYF
TRBJ2-7 | - | TRBV6-5 | - | TGTGCCAGCAGTACGGGCCCCTACGAGCAGTACTTC | CASSTGPYEQYF
TRBJ2-1 | TRBD2 | TRBV5-1 | - | TGCGCCAGCAGCTTACTAGCGTCGACTTACAATGAGCAGTTCTTC | CASSLLASTYNEQFF
TRBJ2-2 | - | TRBV19 | once | TGTGCCAGTAGTATGATGGACAGGAACACCGGGGAGCTGTTTTTT | CASSMMDRNTGELFF
TRBJ1-4 | TRBD1 | TRBV15 | once | TGTGCCACCAGCAGAGGGACCCAGGACAGGGGAATGGATGAAAAACTGTTTTTT | CATSRGTQDRGMDEKLFF
TRBJ1-1 | - | TRBV7-9 | - | TGTGCCAGCAGCTTCTCGACTCCCTTGGCTGAAGCTTTCTTT | CASSFSTPLAEAFF
TRBJ2-7 | - | TRBV6-5 | - | TGTGCCAGCAGTTATGGGACCGCATTTGGGGAGCAGTACTTC | CASSYGTAFGEQYF
TRBJ2-5 | - | TRBV5-8 | - | TGTGCCAGCAGCTTGGATAGGCAAGAGACCCAGTACTTC | CASSLDRQETQYF
TRBJ1-1 | - | TRBV28 | - | TGTGCCAGCAGGGGCACTGAAGCTTTCTTT | CASRGTEAFF
TRBJ2-7 | - | TRBV19 | - | TGTGCCAGTAGTCCGGGAAAGAGCTCCTACGAGCAGTACTTC | CASSPGKSSYEQYF
TRBJ2-6 | - | TRBV5-8 | - | TGTGCCAGCAGCTTCAATTTGGGGGCCAACGTCCTGACTTTC | CASSFNLGANVLTF
TRBJ2-7 | - | TRBV7-9 | once | TGTGCCAGCAGCGCGCACGGATTACCCTACGAGCAGTACTTC | CASSAHGLPYEQYF
TRBJ1-1 | - | TRBV6-6 | - | TGTGCCACCTTAGACAGACTAAACACTGAAGCTTTCTTT | CATLDRLNTEAFF
TRBJ1-3 | - | TRBV5-1 | - | TGCGCCAGCAAAGGGGACCGAGAGACTGGAAACACCATATATTTT | CASKGDRETGNTIYF
TRBJ2-7 | TRBD1 | TRBV28 | - | TGTGCCAGCAAAAACGACAGGGTTTGGTACGAGCAGTACTTC | CASKNDRVWYEQYF
TRBJ2-1 | - | TRBV6-5 | - | TGTGCCAGTAAAGGGGCGGGTTCCTACAATGAGCAGTTCTTC | CASKGAGSYNEQFF
TRBJ2-7 | TRBD1 | TRBV4-2 | - | TGTGCCAGCAGCCAAGACTTCCCCCCGGGACAGGGCTACGAGCAGTACTTC | CASSQDFPPGQGYEQYF
TRBJ2-7 | - | TRBV4-2 | - | TGTGCCAGCAGCCAAGATCTGGACGGCTACGAGCAGTACTTC | CASSQDLDGYEQYF
TRBJ2-1 | TRBD2 | TRBV2 | - | TGTGCCAGCAGTGAAGCGCCCGGTGGAGCGGGAGTTGTGCAGTTCTTC | CASSEAPGGAGVVQFF
TRBJ2-3 | - | TRBV10-3 | - | TGTGCCATCGCCCGAGGAGGGGGCGAGGCAGATACGCAGTATTTT | CAIARGGGEADTQYF
TRBJ2-7 | TRBD1 | TRBV2 | - | TGTGCCAGCAGTGAAGTTGGACAGGTTAACTACGAGCAGTACTTC | CASSEVGQVNYEQYF
TRBJ2-3 | TRBD2 | TRBV11-1 | - | TGTGCCAGCAGCTTCAGGGACCAGCAGCGGGGGGATACGCAGTATTTT | CASSFRDQQRGDTQYF
TRBJ2-1 | - | TRBV27 | - | TGTGCCAGCAGTTTAATAGACGGTTACAATGAGCAGTTCTTC | CASSLIDGYNEQFF